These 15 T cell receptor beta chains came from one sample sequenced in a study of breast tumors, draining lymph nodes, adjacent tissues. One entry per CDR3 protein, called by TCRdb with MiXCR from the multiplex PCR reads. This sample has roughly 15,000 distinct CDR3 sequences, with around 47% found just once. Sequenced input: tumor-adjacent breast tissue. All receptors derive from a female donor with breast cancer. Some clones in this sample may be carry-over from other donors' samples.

CDR3 residues: CASIGNTEAFF. DNA for the CDR3: TGTGCCAGCATCGGGAACACTGAAGCTTTCTTT. The chain carries TRBV28 and TRBJ1-1, with D unresolved. CDR3 size: 11 residues. Trimming took off 7 bases at V and 1 base at J, with 4 bases between the two ends. Germline assignment: CDR1 MDHEN and CDR2 SYDVKM. The whole variable domain, filled in from reference TRBV28 and TRBJ1-1, reads DVKVTQSSRYLVKRTGEKVFLECVQDMDHENMFWYRQDPGLGLRLIYFSYDVKMKEKGDIPEGYSVSREKKERFSLILESASTNQTSMYLCASIGNTEAFFGQGTRLTVV.

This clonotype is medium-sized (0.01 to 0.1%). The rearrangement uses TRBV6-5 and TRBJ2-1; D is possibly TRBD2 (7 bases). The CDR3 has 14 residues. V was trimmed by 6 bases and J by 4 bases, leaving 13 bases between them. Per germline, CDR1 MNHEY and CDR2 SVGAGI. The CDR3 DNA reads TGTGCCAGCAGACGCGGGGGCCCTTACAATGAGCAGTTCTTC. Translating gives CASRRGGPYNEQFF.

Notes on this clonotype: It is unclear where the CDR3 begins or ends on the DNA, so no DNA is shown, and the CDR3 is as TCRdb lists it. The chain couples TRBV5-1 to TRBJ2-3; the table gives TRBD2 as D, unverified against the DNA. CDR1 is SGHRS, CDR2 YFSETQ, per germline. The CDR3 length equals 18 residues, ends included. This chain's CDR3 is CASSIYLCSGGGGDTQYF.

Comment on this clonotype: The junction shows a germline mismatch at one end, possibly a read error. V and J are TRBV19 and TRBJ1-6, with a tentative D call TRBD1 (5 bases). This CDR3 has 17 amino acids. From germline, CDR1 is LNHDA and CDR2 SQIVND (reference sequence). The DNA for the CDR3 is TGCGCCAGTAGTATGACGTGGAAGGGGCTCTATAATTCACCCCTCCTCTTT. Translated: CASSMTWKGLYNSPLLF.

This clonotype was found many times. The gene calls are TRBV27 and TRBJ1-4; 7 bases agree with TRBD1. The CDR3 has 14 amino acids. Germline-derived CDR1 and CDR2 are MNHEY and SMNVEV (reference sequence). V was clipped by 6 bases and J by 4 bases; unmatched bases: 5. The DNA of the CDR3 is TGTGCCAGCAGCGCGGACAGGAATAATGAAAAACTGTTTTTT. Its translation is CASSADRNNEKLFF.

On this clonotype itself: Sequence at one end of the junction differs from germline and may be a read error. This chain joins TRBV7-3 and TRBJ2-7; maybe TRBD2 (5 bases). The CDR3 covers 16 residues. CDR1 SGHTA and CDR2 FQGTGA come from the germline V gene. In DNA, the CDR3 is TGCGCCAGCAGCCAAGATTGGCCGGGGATCTCCTACGAGCAGTACTTC. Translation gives CASSQDWPGISYEQYF.

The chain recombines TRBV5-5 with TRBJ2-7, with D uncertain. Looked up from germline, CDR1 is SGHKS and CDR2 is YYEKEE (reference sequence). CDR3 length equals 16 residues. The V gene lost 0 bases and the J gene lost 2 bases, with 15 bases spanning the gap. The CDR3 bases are TGTGCCAGCAGCTTGGCGATAGGGAATTATCCCTACGAGCAGTACGTC. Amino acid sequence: CASSLAIGNYPYEQYV.

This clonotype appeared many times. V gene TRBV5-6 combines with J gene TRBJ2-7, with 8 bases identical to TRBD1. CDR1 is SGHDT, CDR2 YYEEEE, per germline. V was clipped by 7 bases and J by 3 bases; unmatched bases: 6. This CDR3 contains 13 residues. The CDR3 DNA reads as TGTGCCAGCCGGGGACAGGAACTCTACGAGCAGTACTTC. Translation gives CASRGQELYEQYF. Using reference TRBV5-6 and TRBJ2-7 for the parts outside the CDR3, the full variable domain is DAGVTQSPTHLIKTRGQQVTLRCSPKSGHDTVSWYQQALGQGPQFIFQYYEEEERQRGNFPDRFSGHQFPNYSSELNVNALLLGDSALYLCASRGQELYEQYFGPGTRLTVT.

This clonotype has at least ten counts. Here the CDR3 DNA reads TGTGCCAGTAGTATTGGAAGGGGGCAAATCACAGATACGCAGTATTTT. Protein sequence: CASSIGRGQITDTQYF. J is TRBJ2-3 and V is TRBV19; 7 positions match TRBD1. The CDR3 spans 16 residues. V dropped 3 bases and J dropped 2; count of bases not matched to a gene: 8. The V gene's germline CDR1 is LNHDA and CDR2 SQIVND (reference sequence).

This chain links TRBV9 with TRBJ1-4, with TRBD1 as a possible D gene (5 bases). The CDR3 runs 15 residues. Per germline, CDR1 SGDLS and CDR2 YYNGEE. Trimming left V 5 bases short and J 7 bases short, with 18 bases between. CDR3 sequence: CASSPAGTGGEKLFF. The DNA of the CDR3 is TGTGCCAGCAGTCCTGCCGGGACCGGTGGTGAAAAACTGTTTTTT. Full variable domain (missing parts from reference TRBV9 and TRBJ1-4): DSGVTQTPKHLITATGQRVTLRCSPRSGDLSVYWYQQSLDQGLQFLIQYYNGEERAKGNILERFSAQQFPDLHSELNLSSLELGDSALYFCASSPAGTGGEKLFFGSGTQLSVL.

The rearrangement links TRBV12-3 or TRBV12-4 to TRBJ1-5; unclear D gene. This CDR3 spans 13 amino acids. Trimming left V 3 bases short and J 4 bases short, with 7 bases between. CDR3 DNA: TGTGCCAGCAGTTTTCGGGAGAATCAGCCCCAGCATTTT. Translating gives CASSFRENQPQHF.

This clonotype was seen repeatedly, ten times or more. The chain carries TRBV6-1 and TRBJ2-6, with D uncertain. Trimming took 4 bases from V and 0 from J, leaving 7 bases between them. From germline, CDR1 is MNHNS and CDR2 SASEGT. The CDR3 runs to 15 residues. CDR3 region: CASSGRSSGANVLTF. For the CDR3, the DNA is TGTGCCAGCAGTGGTCGGAGCTCTGGGGCCAACGTCCTGACTTTC.

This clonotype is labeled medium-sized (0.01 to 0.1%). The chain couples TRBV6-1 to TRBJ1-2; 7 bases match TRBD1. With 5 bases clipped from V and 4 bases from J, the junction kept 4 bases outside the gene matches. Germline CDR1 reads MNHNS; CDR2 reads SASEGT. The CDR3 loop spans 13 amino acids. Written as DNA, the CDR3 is TGTGCCAGCAGTAGGGACAGTTCCTATGGCTACACCTTC. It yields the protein CASSRDSSYGYTF.

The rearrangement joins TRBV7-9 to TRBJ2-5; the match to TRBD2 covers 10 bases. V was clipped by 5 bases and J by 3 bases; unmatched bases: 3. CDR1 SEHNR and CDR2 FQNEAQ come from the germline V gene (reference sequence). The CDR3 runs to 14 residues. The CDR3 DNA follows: TGTGCCAGCAGCCGAAGCGGGAGGGAAGAGACCCAGTACTTC. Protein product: CASSRSGREETQYF.

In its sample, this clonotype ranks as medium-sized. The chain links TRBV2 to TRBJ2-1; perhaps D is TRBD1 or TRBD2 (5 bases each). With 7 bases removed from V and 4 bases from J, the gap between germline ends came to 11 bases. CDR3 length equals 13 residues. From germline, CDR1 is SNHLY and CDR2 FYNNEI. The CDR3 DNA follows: TGTGCCAGCACGGGACCAACTTACAATGAGCAGTTCTTC. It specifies CASTGPTYNEQFF.